Below are 20 T cell receptor beta chains sequenced from a single sample in a study of control samples from healthy donors and cancer patients. Data came from immunoSEQ multiplex PCR; TCRdb stores just in-frame clones and leaves some out. The repertoire holds around 140,000 clones, about nine tenths seen once, with around 2.5% in the top ten. Sequencing was done on a sample of blood. These receptors were taken from a man between 40 and 49 years old in good health.

This chain links TRBV11-2 with TRBJ2-5, with 8 bases fitting TRBD1. CDR3 size: 15 residues. CDR1 SGHAT and CDR2 FQNNGV come from the germline V gene. Trimming removed 5 bases from V and 6 bases from J; junction bases left unmatched: 11. The CDR3 sequence: CASSPPRTGLKTQYF. The DNA for the CDR3 is TGTGCCAGCAGCCCCCCTCGGACAGGGTTAAAGACCCAGTACTTC. The variable domain in full, completed from reference TRBV11-2 and TRBJ2-5, reads EAGVAQSPRYKIIEKRQSVAFWCNPISGHATLYWYQQILGQGPKLLIQFQNNGVVDDSQLPKDRFSAERLKGVDSTLKIQPAKLEDSAVYLCASSPPRTGLKTQYFGPGTRLLVL.

V gene TRBV19 combines with J gene TRBJ2-7, with D possibly matching TRBD2 (5 bases). The ends were cut back, 5 bases at V and 0 bases at J, with 20 bases in the middle. Germline lookup yields CDR1 LNHDA and CDR2 SQIVND (reference sequence). This CDR3 is built from 17 residues. CDR3: CASSPGGLPIPSYEQYF. CDR3 sequence (DNA): TGTGCCAGTAGTCCAGGAGGCCTCCCGATCCCCTCCTACGAGCAGTACTTC. The whole variable domain, filled in from reference TRBV19 and TRBJ2-7, reads DGGITQSPKYLFRKEGQNVTLSCEQNLNHDAMYWYRQDPGQGLRLIYYSQIVNDFQKGDIAEGYSVSREKKESFPLTVTSAQKNPTAFYLCASSPGGLPIPSYEQYFGPGTRLTVT.

In DNA form, the CDR3 reads TGTGCCAGGGGGGGTAATGAGCAGTTCTTC. This encodes CARGGNEQFF. The chain carries TRBV2 and TRBJ2-1; a weak D match, TRBD2 (6 bases). This CDR3 is built from 10 residues. V gave up 9 bases and J gave up 7 bases, with 7 bases separating them. CDR1 SNHLY and CDR2 FYNNEI come from the germline V gene.

This clone was recorded a few times. The chain combines TRBV5-4 with TRBJ1-2, with 11 bases identical to TRBD1. The germline CDR1 and CDR2 sequences are SGHNT and YYREEE (reference sequence). V lost 1 base and J lost 8; bases outside the gene matches: 10. There are 16 residues in the CDR3. CDR3 region: CASSLWYRDRGDGYTF. The CDR3 nucleotides read TGTGCCAGCAGCTTGTGGTATAGGGACAGGGGGGACGGCTACACCTTC.

This clone was seen once. This chain links TRBV28 with TRBJ2-7; D gene ambiguous. CDR3 length: 14 amino acids. The V and J ends lost 7 bases and 0 bases respectively, with 13 bases between them. Germline CDR1 is MDHEN and CDR2 is SYDVKM. CDR3 sequence reads: CASTPPGSSYEQYF. The CDR3 DNA reads TGTGCCAGCACCCCCCCCGGTAGCTCCTACGAGCAGTACTTC.

The rearrangement links TRBV30 to TRBJ2-7; D is perhaps TRBD1 (6 bases). The CDR3 covers 11 residues. Germline V gene lookup returns CDR1 GTSNPN and CDR2 SVGIG (reference sequence). V was shortened by 5 bases and J by 6 bases, with 11 bases between the two germline ends. CDR3 nucleotides: TGTGCCTGGTCACAGGGTCCCGAGCAGTACTTC. Translated: CAWSQGPEQYF.

V usage is TRBV5-1 and J usage is TRBJ2-1; D remains ambiguous. The CDR3 loop spans 13 amino acids. Germline V gene sequence: CDR1 SGHRS, CDR2 YFSETQ. The V end lost 4 bases, the J end lost 7 bases, and 12 bases lay between the germline ends. The CDR3 sequence is CASSQGPSNEQFF. CDR3 nucleotide sequence: TGCGCCAGCAGCCAAGGACCTTCGAATGAGCAGTTCTTC.

On this clone itself: The identical CDR3 is also encoded by other nucleotide sequences in the sample. The chain employs TRBV12-3 or TRBV12-4 and TRBJ2-7; D unresolved. This CDR3 comprises 12 residues. V lost 3 bases and J lost 3, with 6 bases in between. The CDR3 sequence: CASSLAGYEQYF. Here the CDR3 DNA reads TGTGCCAGCAGTTTGGCAGGCTACGAGCAGTACTTC.

The chain combines TRBV18 with TRBJ2-2; D not resolved. V dropped 6 bases and J dropped 10 bases, with 9 bases sitting between them. From germline, CDR1 is KGHSH and CDR2 LQKENI. The CDR3 runs 11 residues. This CDR3 reads CASSPKEELFF. The CDR3 DNA follows: TGTGCCAGCTCCCCCAAGGAGGAGCTGTTTTTT.

The V and J genes are TRBV13 and TRBJ1-3; no definite D call. V was cut by 3 bases and J by 1 base, with 13 bases left in between. Germline V lookup: CDR1 PRHDT, CDR2 FYEKMQ (reference sequence). The CDR3 has 16 residues. The CDR3 is CASSLVREGSGNTIYF. CDR3 DNA sequence: TGTGCCAGCAGCTTGGTTCGGGAAGGGTCTGGAAACACCATATATTTT.

This clone was seen a single time. The chain joins TRBV4-1 to TRBJ1-1; TRBD1 matches 8 bases. Germline V gives CDR1 MGHRA, CDR2 YSYEKL. The CDR3 runs to 17 residues. Germline trimming cut 4 bases from V and 3 bases from J; bases unmatched to any gene: 13. The CDR3: CASSRSQGAQGDTEAFF. The CDR3 DNA is TGCGCCAGCAGCCGCTCGCAGGGGGCGCAGGGGGACACTGAAGCTTTCTTT.

The V and J genes are TRBV7-2 and TRBJ2-1; D assignment may be TRBD1 or TRBD2 (6 bases each). Germline CDR1 is SGHTA and CDR2 is FQGNSA. CDR3 length equals 12 residues. V lost 6 bases, J lost 12 bases, and 15 bases lay in between. CDR3 region: CASRKGGWLQFF. CDR3 DNA sequence: TGTGCCAGCAGGAAGGGGGGATGGTTGCAGTTCTTC.

The V and J genes are TRBV30 and TRBJ1-2; D ambiguous. Per the germline V gene, CDR1 is GTSNPN and CDR2 is SVGIG (reference sequence). The CDR3 is made up of 10 amino acids. Trimming shortened V by 3 bases and J by 7 bases, and 6 bases separated the two germline ends. The CDR3 DNA reads TGTGCCTGGAGACGGGGTGGCTACACCTTC. Residues: CAWRRGGYTF.

This CDR3 is CASSRTATDTQYF. CDR3 bases: TGTGCCAGCAGTCGGACGGCCACAGATACGCAGTATTTT. V gene TRBV6-6 combines with J gene TRBJ2-3; D remains ambiguous. Germline assignment: CDR1 MNHNY and CDR2 SVGAGI (reference sequence). Between the trimmed V and J ends, which lost 5 bases and 2 bases, there was a span of 8 bases. The CDR3 loop spans 13 amino acids.

The chain couples TRBV10-3 to TRBJ2-3; 7 nucleotides line up with TRBD2. CDR3 size: 11 residues. Germline V gene lookup returns CDR1 ENHRY and CDR2 SYGVKD. Losses at the gene ends were 8 bases for V and 6 bases for J; bases not matched to a gene: 2. The CDR3 region has the DNA TGTGCCATCCACGGGGGGGATACGCAGTATTTT. Its protein is CAIHGGDTQYF.

The chain links TRBV24-1 to TRBJ1-2, with D possibly being TRBD1 (6 bases). The length of the CDR3 is 12 residues. CDR1 and CDR2 from the germline V gene are KGHDR and SFDVKD. Trimming removed 7 bases from V and 5 bases from J, with 10 bases in between. The CDR3 DNA sequence: TGTGCCACCAGCGCGGGACATTATGGCTACACCTTC. Its translation: CATSAGHYGYTF.

This chain links TRBV6-1 with TRBJ2-5, with TRBD2 identical over 12 bases. Germline values: CDR1 MNHNS, CDR2 SASEGT. The J segment lost 3 bases and the V segment lost 0 bases, leaving 2 bases of the junction unmatched. This CDR3 spans 16 amino acids. CDR3 sequence reads: CASSEAASGGEETQYF. In DNA, the CDR3 is TGTGCCAGCAGTGAAGCCGCTAGCGGGGGGGAAGAGACCCAGTACTTC.

The chain carries TRBV7-9 and TRBJ1-2; D not certain. Germline CDR1 SEHNR, CDR2 FQNEAQ (reference sequence). The CDR3 loop spans 15 amino acids. Deletions cut 7 bases from V and 1 base from J, with 16 bases between. CDR3 in amino acids: CASTESGGFNYGYTF. The DNA of the CDR3 is TGTGCCAGCACCGAAAGCGGAGGTTTTAACTATGGCTACACCTTC.

This clone was observed a handful of times. The V gene is TRBV7-9, the J gene TRBJ1-1, with 8 bases aligning to TRBD1. Germline CDR1 reads SEHNR; CDR2 reads FQNEAQ (reference sequence). This CDR3 has 13 amino acids. V lost 5 bases and J lost 5; bases outside the gene matches: 4. The DNA for the CDR3 is TGTGCCAGCAGCGCGGACAGGGCTACTGAAGCTTTCTTT. This encodes CASSADRATEAFF.

V gene TRBV3-1 (or the pseudogene TRBV3-2) combines with J gene TRBJ1-5, with 8 bases fitting TRBD1. Germline V gene sequence: CDR1 LGHDT, CDR2 YNNKEL (reference sequence). Trimming at V came to 7 bases and at J to 7 bases, leaving 9 bases not matched to a gene. This CDR3 spans 14 amino acids. CDR3: CASTLGQGRQPQHF. DNA for the CDR3: TGTGCCAGCACCTTAGGACAGGGTCGACAGCCCCAGCATTTT.